This TCR beta chain was recovered during a study of blood T cells in healthy people across ages. V shed 0 bases and J 9 bases; nucleotides not matched to a gene: 7. Germline-derived CDR1 and CDR2 are SGHRS and YFSETQ. The length of the CDR3 is 16 residues. A sample-barcoded 5' primer and a J-beta primer mix were used in a second PCR of roughly 7 to 12 cycles. TCRdb fed the 5' RACE reads into MiXCR, producing one record per CDR3 protein. The sample consists of hundreds of thousands of distinct CDR3 sequences, roughly 43% of them appearing once. Peripheral blood samples of 9.5 to 10 milliliters were drawn from each donor.

The sequence was obtained from a man aged 25 to 40 in good health. The chain recombines TRBV5-1 with TRBJ2-3; 13 positions agree with TRBD2. The sequencing sample was made of blood. In nucleotides, the CDR3 is TGCGCCAGCAGCTTGGAACTAGCGGGGGGGGTCAAGACGCAGTATTTT. Translating gives CASSLELAGGVKTQYF.